These 26 T cell receptor beta chains share one sample of origin, sequenced in a study of blood T cells in healthy people across ages. Combining a sample-barcoded 5' primer with a J-beta primer mix, a second PCR ran for roughly 6 to 12 cycles. TCRdb reanalysed the 5' RACE reads using MiXCR and keeps one entry per CDR3 protein. The sample records about 830,000 distinct CDR3 sequences, around 68% being singletons. Material for sequencing was blood. The receptors come from a man aged 25 to 45 in good health.

This clonotype was observed a handful of times. This chain joins TRBV9 and TRBJ2-1, with 8 positions matching TRBD1. Trimming cost V 0 bases and J 8 bases; bases outside gene matches: 4. The CDR3 totals 14 residues. Looked up from germline, CDR1 is SGDLS and CDR2 is YYNGEE. The CDR3 DNA reads TGTGCCAGCAGCGTAGAGCCAGGGGGCCATGAGCAGTTCTTC. Its translation is CASSVEPGGHEQFF.

This chain links TRBV10-3 with TRBJ2-3, with D possibly being TRBD2 (7 bases). The CDR3 loop spans 14 amino acids. Looked up from germline, CDR1 is ENHRY and CDR2 is SYGVKD. Trimming shortened V by 8 bases and J by 0 bases, and 12 bases separated the two germline ends. CDR3 DNA: TGTGCCATCCGCGGGGGCACTAGCACAGATACGCAGTATTTT. Amino acid sequence: CAIRGGTSTDTQYF.

The chain joins TRBV10-3 to TRBJ2-4; possibly TRBD2 for D (5 bases). The J call may be faulty, since TRBJ2-5 better matches the DNA end. This CDR3 comprises 13 residues. Germline V gene sequence: CDR1 ENHRY, CDR2 SYGVKD. The CDR3 DNA reads TGTGCCTTTCGAGCGAGCGGCGAAGAGACCCAGTACTTC. Protein: CAFRASGEETQYF.

The rearrangement links TRBV18 to TRBJ2-3; TRBD2 agrees at 11 bases. Unmatched junction bases numbered 8, after V lost 1 base and J lost 2 bases. The length of the CDR3 is 18 residues. From germline, CDR1 is KGHSH and CDR2 LQKENI. The CDR3 DNA sequence: TGTGCCAGCTCACCACAACAGACTAGCGGGGCTCACACAGATACGCAGTATTTT. Residues: CASSPQQTSGAHTDTQYF.

The rearrangement uses TRBV10-3 and TRBJ2-5, with D perhaps matching TRBD1 (6 bases). The V end lost 8 bases, the J end lost 1 base, and 11 bases lay between the germline ends. This CDR3 region has 13 residues. Germline-derived CDR1 and CDR2 are ENHRY and SYGVKD. The CDR3 DNA reads as TGTGCCATCCTAAGAGGGGGCCAAGAGACCCAGTACTTC. Translated, it gives CAILRGGQETQYF.

The chain links TRBV28 to TRBJ2-7, with D possibly matching TRBD1 (6 bases). Trimming cost V 8 bases and J 3 bases, with 17 bases left between them. Looked up from germline, CDR1 is MDHEN and CDR2 is SYDVKM. The length of the CDR3 is 14 residues. CDR3 in amino acids: CASFTTGKVYEQYF. In nucleotides, the CDR3 is TGTGCCAGCTTTACGACAGGTAAAGTCTACGAGCAGTACTTC.

The chain recombines TRBV20-1 with TRBJ2-5; D is perhaps TRBD1 (6 bases). The J call may be incorrect, as the DNA end agrees better with TRBJ2-7. The germline V gene encodes CDR1 DFQATT and CDR2 SNEGSKA (reference sequence). The CDR3 loop spans 13 amino acids. CDR3 in amino acids: CSAPGGRGYEQYF. For the CDR3, the DNA is TGCAGTGCTCCTGGGGGCAGGGGCTACGAGCAGTACTTC.

The DNA of the CDR3 is TGCAGTGCTAGTCCAGGGGATAATTCACCCCTCCACTTT. Its translation is CSASPGDNSPLHF. This chain joins TRBV20-1 and TRBJ1-6; the D gene is possibly TRBD1 (6 bases). Germline V gene lookup returns CDR1 DFQATT and CDR2 SNEGSKA (reference sequence). V dropped 3 bases and J dropped 5 bases, with 8 bases sitting between them. The length of the CDR3 is 13 residues.

V usage is TRBV11-2 and J usage is TRBJ2-7; D is unclear. V was clipped by 5 bases and J by 2 bases, with 13 bases between them. The V gene's germline CDR1 is SGHAT and CDR2 FQNNGV. CDR3 length: 14 residues. The CDR3 sequence is CASSPGRQTYEQYF. The CDR3 DNA sequence: TGTGCCAGCAGCCCGGGCCGGCAGACCTACGAGCAGTACTTC.

The chain recombines TRBV14 with TRBJ2-3, with 11 bases lining up with TRBD2. The germline gives CDR1 SGHDN, CDR2 FVKESK. The V gene end was trimmed by 0 bases and the J gene end by 14 bases; junction bases not matched to a gene: 7. The CDR3 is 14 amino acids. This chain's CDR3 is CASSQDWTSGFRYF. In nucleotides, the CDR3 is TGTGCCAGCAGCCAAGACTGGACTAGCGGGTTCAGGTATTTT.

J is TRBJ2-5 and V is TRBV18, with 7 positions matching TRBD2. The J call may be faulty, since TRBJ2-7 better matches the DNA end. The CDR3 length is 14 residues. Germline CDR1 KGHSH, CDR2 LQKENI. CDR3 loop: CASSASGVRREQYF. The DNA for the CDR3 is TGTGCCAGCTCAGCCAGCGGGGTTCGGCGCGAGCAGTACTTC.

This clonotype was observed a few times. This chain joins TRBV20-1 and TRBJ2-3; possible D gene TRBD2, 6 bases. The CDR3 length is 11 residues. V lost 5 bases and J lost 7, with 10 bases in between. Germline CDR1 is DFQATT and CDR2 is SNEGSKA (reference sequence). The CDR3, as DNA: TGCAGTGCTCCTAGCGTGCATACGCAGTATTTT. Protein: CSAPSVHTQYF.

This clonotype was seen once. V and J are TRBV24-1 and TRBJ2-7, with D uncertain. The CDR3 loop spans 10 amino acids. The V gene's germline CDR1 is KGHDR and CDR2 SFDVKD. The V end lost 7 bases, the J end lost 5 bases, and 5 bases lay between the germline ends. CDR3 sequence: CATRGNEQYF. CDR3 nucleotides: TGTGCCACCAGGGGGAACGAGCAGTACTTC.

The rearrangement links TRBV6-2 or TRBV6-3 to TRBJ2-1, with 9 nucleotides matching TRBD1. The J call could be wrong; TRBJ2-7 is a better fit for the DNA end. CDR3 length equals 12 residues. Germline V gene data show CDR1 as MNHEY and CDR2 as SVGEGT. In DNA form, the CDR3 reads TGTGCCACCCGGGACAGGGCCTACGAGCAGTACTTC. Translating gives CATRDRAYEQYF.

The chain combines TRBV29-1 with TRBJ2-1; 12 bases map to TRBD2. CDR1 and CDR2 (germline): SQVTM, ANQGSEA. Unmatched junction bases numbered 12, after V lost 3 bases and J lost 6 bases. The CDR3 sequence is 17 residues long. CDR3 nucleotide sequence: TGCAGCGTTGAGACTAGCGGGGGCCCTGAGCAACCCAATGAGCAGTTCTTC. Protein: CSVETSGGPEQPNEQFF.

The V and J genes are TRBV7-2 and TRBJ1-5, with D unclear. The CDR3 totals 18 residues. Trimming shortened V by 5 bases and J by 2 bases, and 22 bases separated the two germline ends. Germline CDR1 and CDR2: SGHTA and FQGNSA. The CDR3 region is CASSGDARAWIGNQPQHF. Written as DNA, the CDR3 is TGTGCCAGCAGCGGAGACGCCCGGGCATGGATTGGCAATCAGCCCCAGCATTTT.

This chain joins TRBV20-1 and TRBJ2-7; the D gene is possibly TRBD1 (6 bases). The assigned J gene may be wrong: the sequence end matches TRBJ2-5 better. CDR3 length: 13 residues. The germline gives CDR1 DFQATT, CDR2 SNEGSKA (reference sequence). CDR3 nucleotides: TGCAGTGCTAGTTTCAGGGGCACAGAGACCCAGTACTTC. Translated: CSASFRGTETQYF.

The rearrangement uses TRBV2 and TRBJ2-3, with a possible D match to TRBD2 (6 bases). CDR1 is SNHLY and CDR2 is FYNNEI in the germline V gene. V gave up 4 bases and J gave up 14 bases, with 19 bases separating them. The length of the CDR3 is 13 residues. In DNA form, the CDR3 reads TGTGCCAGCAGTGCGGGGCGGGGAGATACGGGGTATTTT. Translated: CASSAGRGDTGYF. The full variable domain, in which reference TRBV2 and TRBJ2-3 provide the parts outside the CDR3, is EPEVTQTPSHQVTQMGQEVILRCVPISNHLYFYWYRQILGQKVEFLVSFYNNEISEKSEIFDDQFSVERPDGSNFTLKIRSTKLEDSAMYFCASSAGRGDTGYFGPGTRLTVL.

The gene calls are TRBV25-1 and TRBJ2-4, with D perhaps matching TRBD1 or TRBD2 (5 bases each). The DNA end lines up better with TRBJ2-7; the J call may be wrong. Per the germline V gene, CDR1 is MGHDK and CDR2 is SYGVNS. The CDR3 runs 14 residues. The CDR3 sequence is CASSEWDRSYEQYF. The CDR3 DNA reads as TGTGCCAGCAGTGAATGGGACCGGTCCTACGAGCAGTACTTC.

The J gene is TRBJ2-1, the V gene TRBV21-1; TRBD1 reflects the table's D call only, with no check against the DNA. TRBV21-1 is a pseudogene segment. There are 15 residues in the CDR3. Written as DNA, the CDR3 is TGTGCCAGCAGCAAAGTCCGGGGGGCCTACAATGAGCAGTTCTTC. Amino acids: CASSKVRGAYNEQFF.

This clonotype showed up just a few times. The V gene is TRBV29-1, the J gene TRBJ2-1; possibly TRBD1 for D (5 bases). The CDR3 covers 12 residues. From germline, CDR1 is SQVTM and CDR2 ANQGSEA. With 5 bases removed from V and 4 bases from J, the gap between germline ends came to 9 bases. The CDR3 protein is CSVPDIYNEQFF. The CDR3 DNA is TGCAGCGTTCCGGACATATACAATGAGCAGTTCTTC.

V is TRBV9 and J is TRBJ2-7, with D unresolved. Trimming left V 0 bases short and J 0 bases short, with 7 bases between. This CDR3 region has 14 residues. The germline V gene has CDR1 SGDLS and CDR2 YYNGEE. CDR3 in amino acids: CASSVVPDSYEQYF. CDR3 sequence (DNA): TGTGCCAGCAGCGTAGTCCCGGACTCCTACGAGCAGTACTTC.

This clonotype was observed once. The junction departs from the called germline gene at one end, perhaps through a read error. This chain uses TRBV12-3 or TRBV12-4 with TRBJ2-3; 7 bases match TRBD1. The CDR3 sequence is 16 residues long. The CDR3 region is CVSSLKGASRTDTQYF. CDR3 sequence (DNA): TGTGTCAGCAGTTTGAAGGGGGCGAGTCGTACCGATACGCAGTATTTT.

The chain recombines TRBV3-1 with TRBJ2-5, with 9 positions matching TRBD1. The J call is uncertain, as TRBJ2-7 better fits the DNA end. This CDR3 spans 15 amino acids. Germline V gene sequence: CDR1 LGHDT, CDR2 YNNKEL (reference sequence). The CDR3, as DNA: TGTGCCAGCAGCCAAGATCTGACAGGGGGCTACGAGCAGTACTTC. This sequence encodes CASSQDLTGGYEQYF.

This CDR3 is CASSIALNNEQFF. In DNA form, the CDR3 reads TGTGCCAGCAGCATAGCCCTTAACAATGAGCAGTTCTTC. The chain is built from TRBV5-5 and TRBJ2-1; D call uncertain. This CDR3 is 13 amino acids long. The germline V gene encodes CDR1 SGHKS and CDR2 YYEKEE (reference sequence). V lost 4 bases to trimming and J lost 5 bases, with 10 bases between them. Full variable domain (rest looked up from reference TRBV5-5 and TRBJ2-1): DAGVTQSPTHLIKTRGQQVTLRCSPISGHKSVSWYQQVLGQGPQFIFQYYEKEERGRGNFPDRFSARQFPNYSSELNVNALLLGDSALYLCASSIALNNEQFFGPGTRLTVL.

This chain joins TRBV9 and TRBJ1-5; no reliable D call. This CDR3 has 15 amino acids. CDR1 is SGDLS, CDR2 YYNGEE, per germline. V lost 0 bases, J lost 1 base, and 8 bases lay in between. The CDR3 DNA follows: TGTGCCAGCAGCGTAGGGGGTTCAAGCAATCAGCCCCAGCATTTT. It is translated as CASSVGGSSNQPQHF.